Presented here are 10 T cell receptor beta chains from one specimen sequenced in a study of blood T cell repertoires in COVID-19. The repertoire was sequenced with immunoSEQ multiplex PCR; TCRdb's copy has only in-frame clones and lacks some. In the table there are about 230,000 clones, over 80% of which are singletons. The sample was peripheral blood. Receptors originate from a man aged 40-55 years with acute or convalescent COVID-19.

The genes are TRBV12-5 and TRBJ2-3; TRBD2 is a possible D gene (6 bases). The V gene lost 0 bases and the J gene lost 4 bases, with 11 bases spanning the gap. The germline V gene encodes CDR1 LGHNT and CDR2 FRNRAP. This CDR3 comprises 15 residues. CDR3 sequence: CASGLVVGEADTQYF. In DNA, the CDR3 is TGTGCTAGTGGTTTGGTAGTAGGGGAGGCAGATACGCAGTATTTT.

The gene calls are TRBV5-1 and TRBJ2-3; 7 nucleotides line up with TRBD2. The CDR3 is 16 residues long. After removal of 0 bases from V and 4 bases from J, the junction contained 8 bases not matched to a gene. Germline V CDR1 and CDR2: SGHRS, YFSETQ. CDR3 in amino acids: CASSLATGGNADTQYF. In DNA form, the CDR3 reads TGCGCCAGCAGCTTGGCAACGGGAGGAAATGCAGATACGCAGTATTTT.

The chain has TRBV27 and TRBJ2-1; 9 nucleotides agree with TRBD1. J gave up 8 bases and V 3 bases, and 8 bases lay outside the gene matches. CDR3 length: 15 amino acids. Germline V lookup: CDR1 MNHEY, CDR2 SMNVEV (reference sequence). The CDR3 DNA follows: TGTGCCAGCAGTTTCTGGGACAGGGTGAGGGATGAGCAGTTCTTC. Its protein is CASSFWDRVRDEQFF.

V and J are TRBV29-1 and TRBJ1-2, with D perhaps TRBD1 (6 bases). CDR1 SQVTM and CDR2 ANQGSEA come from the germline V gene. Trimming removed 0 bases at V and 8 bases at J, with 16 bases between. This CDR3 is built from 14 residues. The CDR3, as DNA: TGCAGCGTTGAAGAGGGGGCGCGGGTTCGGGGCTACACCTTC. This gives the protein CSVEEGARVRGYTF.

The rearrangement links TRBV10-2 to TRBJ2-7; 9 bases map to TRBD2. The CDR3 runs 14 residues. Germline V lookup: CDR1 WSHSY, CDR2 SAAADI. V lost 6 bases, J lost 6 bases, and 9 bases stayed unmatched. CDR3 sequence: CASSSGTSFSEQYF. CDR3 DNA sequence: TGCGCCAGCAGCTCCGGGACTAGCTTCTCCGAGCAGTACTTC.

The chain is built from TRBV5-1 and TRBJ1-2; 7 positions match TRBD1. V dropped 4 bases and J dropped 1; count of bases not matched to a gene: 16. Germline assignment: CDR1 SGHRS and CDR2 YFSETQ. The CDR3 is 18 residues long. The CDR3 sequence is CASSRSYYRDRNNYGYTF. CDR3 in DNA: TGCGCCAGCAGCCGCAGTTATTACCGGGACAGAAATAACTATGGCTACACCTTC.

CDR3 amino acids: CASSSFTGDYGYTF. CDR3 sequence (DNA): TGTGCCAGCAGTTCGTTTACAGGGGACTATGGCTACACCTTC. V usage is TRBV6-5 and J usage is TRBJ1-2, with 7 bases lining up with TRBD1. From germline, CDR1 is MNHEY and CDR2 SVGAGI. This CDR3 spans 14 amino acids. V lost 4 bases, J lost 3 bases, and 5 bases stayed unmatched.

The gene calls are TRBV15 and TRBJ1-3; D is unresolved. Between the trimmed V and J ends, which lost 3 bases and 2 bases, there was a span of 2 bases. The CDR3 has 12 residues. The germline V gene has CDR1 LNHNV and CDR2 YYDKDF (reference sequence). The CDR3 loop reads CATSSAGNTIYF. The CDR3 coding sequence is TGTGCCACCAGCAGCGCTGGAAACACCATATATTTT.

The rearrangement joins TRBV7-2 to TRBJ1-1, with D unresolved. The CDR3 runs 14 residues. The germline V and J ends were trimmed by 5 bases and 6 bases, with 16 bases remaining between them. The V gene's germline CDR1 is SGHTA and CDR2 FQGNSA. The CDR3 here is CASSRTGWRSEAFF. CDR3 bases: TGTGCCAGCAGCCGGACGGGGTGGAGGTCTGAAGCTTTCTTT.

This clone appeared once. The gene calls are TRBV18 and TRBJ1-1; no clear D. Between the trimmed V and J ends, which lost 3 bases and 0 bases, there was a span of 8 bases. The CDR3 is made up of 14 amino acids. Germline assignment: CDR1 KGHSH and CDR2 LQKENI. The CDR3 loop is CASSPTEMNTEAFF. The CDR3 DNA reads TGTGCCAGCTCACCGACGGAGATGAACACTGAAGCTTTCTTT.